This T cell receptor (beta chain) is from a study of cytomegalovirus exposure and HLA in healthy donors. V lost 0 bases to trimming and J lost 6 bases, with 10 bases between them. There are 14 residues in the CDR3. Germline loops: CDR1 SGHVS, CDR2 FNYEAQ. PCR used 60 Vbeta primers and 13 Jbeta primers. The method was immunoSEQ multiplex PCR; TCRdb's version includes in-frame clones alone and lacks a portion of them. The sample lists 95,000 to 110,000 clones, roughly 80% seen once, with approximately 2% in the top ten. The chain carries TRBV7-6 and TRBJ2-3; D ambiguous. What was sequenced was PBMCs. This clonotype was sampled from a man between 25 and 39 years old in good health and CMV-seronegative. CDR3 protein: CASSLADFGDTQYF. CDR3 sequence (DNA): TGTGCCAGCAGCTTAGCGGATTTCGGGGATACGCAGTATTTT.